Shown below are 17 T cell receptor beta chains from a single sample sequenced in a study of T cells in localized non-small cell lung cancer. Some clones are missing from TCRdb's copy, which holds only in-frame ones; the method was immunoSEQ multiplex PCR. In the table there are about 47,000 clones, about 88% of which are singletons. Specimen: PBMCs, collected before any cancer treatment. The receptor set was obtained from a man aged 35-75 years with stage II lung adenocarcinoma.

The CDR3 is CASSLEASLGTQYF. CDR3 in DNA: TGTGCCAGCAGCTTAGAGGCTAGCCTGGGGACCCAGTACTTC. V and J are TRBV7-2 and TRBJ2-5; the D gene is possibly TRBD2 (5 bases). V gave up 1 base and J gave up 7 bases, with 13 bases separating them. The germline V gene has CDR1 SGHTA and CDR2 FQGNSA. The CDR3 runs to 14 residues. Variable domain in full (rest from reference TRBV7-2 and TRBJ2-5): GAGVSQSPSNKVTEKGKDVELRCDPISGHTALYWYRQSLGQGLEFLIYFQGNSAPDKSGLPSDRFSAERTGGSVSTLTIQRTQQEDSAVYLCASSLEASLGTQYFGPGTRLLVL.

This sequence joins TRBV9 and TRBJ2-3; no clear D gene. Germline V gives CDR1 SGDLS, CDR2 YYNGEE. The CDR3 spans 14 residues. Trimming stripped 0 bases from V and 2 bases from J, with 7 bases between. The CDR3 loop is CASSVAVNTDTQYF. The CDR3 DNA reads as TGTGCCAGCAGCGTAGCGGTAAACACAGATACGCAGTATTTT.

This chain connects TRBV15 to TRBJ2-2; D not resolved. This CDR3 has 15 residues. Germline assignment: CDR1 LNHNV and CDR2 YYDKDF (reference sequence). Trimming stripped 0 bases from V and 7 bases from J, with 12 bases between. This CDR3 is CATSRDRSGGGELFF. The CDR3 coding sequence is TGTGCCACCAGCAGAGATCGGTCCGGCGGCGGGGAGCTGTTTTTT.

V usage is TRBV28 and J usage is TRBJ1-4; TRBD1 might be the D (5 bases). CDR1 is MDHEN and CDR2 is SYDVKM in the germline V gene. CDR3 length: 14 amino acids. The V gene lost 1 base and the J gene lost 8 bases, with 11 bases spanning the gap. Here the CDR3 reads CASSLLGRAEKLFF. DNA of the CDR3: TGTGCCAGCAGTTTATTAGGCAGGGCCGAAAAACTGTTTTTT.

The chain carries TRBV11-2 and TRBJ2-7; D perhaps matches TRBD2 (6 bases). The CDR3 has 13 amino acids. V was trimmed by 3 bases and J by 2 bases, leaving 8 bases between them. Germline assignment: CDR1 SGHAT and CDR2 FQNNGV. The CDR3 is CASSFGGTYEQYV. CDR3 coding DNA: TGTGCCAGCAGCTTTGGGGGGACCTACGAGCAGTACGTC.

As DNA, the CDR3 is TGCGCCAGCAGCCAAGTTCAGAACACTGAAGCTTTCTTT. Translated, it gives CASSQVQNTEAFF. This chain uses TRBV4-1 with TRBJ1-1; D is unresolved. The CDR3 runs 13 residues. The V gene lost 1 base and the J gene lost 1 base, with 4 bases spanning the gap. The V gene's germline CDR1 is MGHRA and CDR2 YSYEKL.

The rearrangement links TRBV12-5 to TRBJ2-1; D remains ambiguous. V was trimmed by 2 bases and J by 0 bases, leaving 8 bases between them. CDR1 and CDR2 (germline): LGHNT, FRNRAP. The CDR3 has 15 residues. CDR3 in amino acids: CASGLSRSSYNEQFF. The CDR3 nucleotides read TGTGCTAGTGGTTTGAGCAGGAGCTCCTACAATGAGCAGTTCTTC.

This CDR3 reads CASSTGPGYEQYV. As DNA, the CDR3 is TGTGCCAGTAGTACGGGACCCGGTTACGAGCAGTACGTC. This chain links TRBV19 with TRBJ2-7; tentatively, D is TRBD1 or TRBD2 (5 bases each). V gave up 4 bases and J gave up 4 bases, with 11 bases separating them. This CDR3 contains 13 residues. The germline V gene encodes CDR1 LNHDA and CDR2 SQIVND (reference sequence).

This sequence joins TRBV6-5 and TRBJ1-4; D perhaps matches TRBD1 (6 bases). Germline V gene sequence: CDR1 MNHEY, CDR2 SVGAGI. V lost 6 bases and J 2 bases, leaving 10 bases between the germline ends. This CDR3 contains 14 residues. CDR3: CASSLDSTNEKLFF. The CDR3 nucleotides are TGTGCCAGCAGCTTGGACAGCACTAATGAAAAACTGTTTTTT.

This clone was seen a handful of times. This chain connects TRBV11-2 to TRBJ2-7; D possibly corresponds to TRBD2 (5 bases). Trimming took 1 base from V and 7 from J, leaving 11 bases between them. Germline V gene sequence: CDR1 SGHAT, CDR2 FQNNGV. This CDR3 has 13 residues. The CDR3 sequence: CASSLAGSGEQYV. As DNA, the CDR3 is TGTGCCAGCAGCTTAGCGGGATCGGGAGAGCAGTACGTC.

The gene calls are TRBV5-4 and TRBJ2-3; 12 positions match TRBD2. V was clipped by 3 bases and J by 0 bases; unmatched bases: 8. The CDR3 runs 18 residues. Germline V gene lookup returns CDR1 SGHNT and CDR2 YYREEE (reference sequence). CDR3 nucleotide sequence: TGTGCCAGCAGCTCCGGACTAGCGGGACACCTAAGCACAGATACGCAGTATTTT. Translating it yields CASSSGLAGHLSTDTQYF.

This chain uses TRBV5-8 with TRBJ1-4; no reliable D call. V was pared by 2 bases and J by 7 bases, with 9 bases between. CDR3 length: 13 amino acids. In germline, CDR1 is SGHTS, CDR2 YDEGEE. The CDR3 sequence: CASSFRSAEKLFF. CDR3 coding DNA: TGTGCCAGCAGCTTTCGATCAGCTGAAAAACTGTTTTTT.

This clone came up once. This chain connects TRBV4-2 to TRBJ1-4, with D unclear. V lost 0 bases and J 3 bases, leaving 14 bases between the germline ends. Germline V lookup: CDR1 LGHNA, CDR2 YNFKEQ. The CDR3 contains 17 residues. DNA of the CDR3: TGTGCCAGCAGCCAAGATTCGGTGGGCTCGGCTAATGAAAAACTGTTTTTT. This gives the protein CASSQDSVGSANEKLFF.

V and J are TRBV9 and TRBJ1-3; D is ambiguous. V lost 4 bases, J lost 0 bases, and 14 bases lay in between. The germline CDR1 and CDR2 sequences are SGDLS and YYNGEE. This CDR3 is built from 16 residues. As DNA, the CDR3 is TGTGCCAGCAGCCTTCAGGCGGCCCACTCTGGAAACACCATATATTTT. Amino acids: CASSLQAAHSGNTIYF. Full variable domain (outside the CDR3, taken from reference TRBV9 and TRBJ1-3): DSGVTQTPKHLITATGQRVTLRCSPRSGDLSVYWYQQSLDQGLQFLIQYYNGEERAKGNILERFSAQQFPDLHSELNLSSLELGDSALYFCASSLQAAHSGNTIYFGEGSWLTVV.

This chain joins TRBV6-5 and TRBJ2-7, with D uncertain. Germline CDR1 reads MNHEY; CDR2 reads SVGAGI. The CDR3 is 12 residues long. Trimming left V 5 bases short and J 2 bases short, with 7 bases between. Here the CDR3 DNA reads TGTGCCAGCAGTATCCGCCCCTACGAGCAGTACTTC. It yields the protein CASSIRPYEQYF.

The chain joins TRBV5-6 to TRBJ2-7; 8 bases map to TRBD1. Per the germline V gene, CDR1 is SGHDT and CDR2 is YYEEEE. The CDR3 extends over 13 amino acids. V shed 3 bases, J shed 6 bases, and the junction held 5 bases outside the gene matches. This CDR3 is CASSWDRSSEQYV. CDR3 nucleotides: TGTGCCAGCAGCTGGGACAGGTCATCCGAGCAGTACGTC.

By frequency in the sample, this clone is medium-sized. The genes are TRBV5-6 and TRBJ2-3; 9 bases line up with TRBD1. The CDR3 is 17 amino acids. CDR1 and CDR2 from the germline V gene are SGHDT and YYEEEE. V trimming: 4 bases; J trimming: 2 bases; junction bases outside the gene matches: 11. This CDR3 is CASSPFFRDRDTDTQYF. CDR3 DNA: TGTGCCAGCAGCCCCTTCTTCCGGGACAGGGACACAGATACGCAGTATTTT.